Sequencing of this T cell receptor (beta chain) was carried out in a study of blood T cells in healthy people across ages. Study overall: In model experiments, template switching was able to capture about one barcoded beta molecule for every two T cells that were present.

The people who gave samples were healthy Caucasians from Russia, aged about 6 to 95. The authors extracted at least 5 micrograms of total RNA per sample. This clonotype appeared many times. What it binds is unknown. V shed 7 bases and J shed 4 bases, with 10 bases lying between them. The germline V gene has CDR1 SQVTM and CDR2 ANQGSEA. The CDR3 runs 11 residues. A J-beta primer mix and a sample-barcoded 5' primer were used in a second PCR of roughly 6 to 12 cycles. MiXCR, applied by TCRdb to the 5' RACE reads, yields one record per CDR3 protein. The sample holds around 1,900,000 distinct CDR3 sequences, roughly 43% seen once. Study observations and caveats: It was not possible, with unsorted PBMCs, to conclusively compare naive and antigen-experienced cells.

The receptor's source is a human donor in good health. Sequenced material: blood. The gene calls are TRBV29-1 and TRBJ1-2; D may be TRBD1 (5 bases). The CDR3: CSGRGGYGYTF. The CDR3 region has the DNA TGCAGCGGGAGGGGTGGCTATGGCTACACCTTC.